This T cell receptor beta chain was recovered during a study of beta chain features in type 1 diabetes. Overall study: Cell yields, age and gender were similar between patients and healthy donors.

V gave up 11 bases and J gave up 7 bases, with 15 bases separating them. Germline CDR1 is MGHDK and CDR2 is SYGVNS. The CDR3 has 12 amino acids. The table lists this clone with a few counts. Its antigen is still unknown. As every portion of the isolated RNA was reverse transcribed, the sequencing read expressed TCRB transcripts. Assay used: immunoSEQ multiplex PCR; TCRdb lists only in-frame clones, some missing. The table records about 370,000 clones, roughly 16% of them present only once. Study-level findings and limits: Sequencing of cDNA might inflate the share of cells that strongly express TCR.

This rearrangement joins TRBV25-1 to TRBJ2-1, with D perhaps matching TRBD1 (5 bases). This TCR was sampled from a woman in her late teens or twenties in good health. The sequenced sample was naive CD4+ T cells from blood. Here the CDR3 reads CASLKRGNEQFF. In DNA, the CDR3 is TGTGCCTCCTTAAAAAGGGGTAATGAGCAGTTCTTC.